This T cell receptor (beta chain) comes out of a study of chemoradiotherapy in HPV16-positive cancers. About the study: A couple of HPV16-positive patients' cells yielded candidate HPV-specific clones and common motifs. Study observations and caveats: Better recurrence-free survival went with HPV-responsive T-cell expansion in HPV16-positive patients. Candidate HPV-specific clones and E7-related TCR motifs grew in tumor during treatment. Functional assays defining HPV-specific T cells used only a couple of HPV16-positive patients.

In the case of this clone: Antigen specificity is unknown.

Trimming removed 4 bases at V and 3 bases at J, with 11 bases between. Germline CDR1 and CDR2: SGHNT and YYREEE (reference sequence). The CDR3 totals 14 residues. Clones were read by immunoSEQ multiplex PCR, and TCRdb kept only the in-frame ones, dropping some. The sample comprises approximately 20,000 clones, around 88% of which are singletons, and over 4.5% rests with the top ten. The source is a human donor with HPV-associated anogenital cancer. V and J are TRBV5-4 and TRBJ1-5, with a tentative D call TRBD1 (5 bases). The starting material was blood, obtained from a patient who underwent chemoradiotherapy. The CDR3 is CASSGGPNNQPQHF. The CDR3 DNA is TGTGCCAGCAGCGGGGGACCGAACAATCAGCCCCAGCATTTT.